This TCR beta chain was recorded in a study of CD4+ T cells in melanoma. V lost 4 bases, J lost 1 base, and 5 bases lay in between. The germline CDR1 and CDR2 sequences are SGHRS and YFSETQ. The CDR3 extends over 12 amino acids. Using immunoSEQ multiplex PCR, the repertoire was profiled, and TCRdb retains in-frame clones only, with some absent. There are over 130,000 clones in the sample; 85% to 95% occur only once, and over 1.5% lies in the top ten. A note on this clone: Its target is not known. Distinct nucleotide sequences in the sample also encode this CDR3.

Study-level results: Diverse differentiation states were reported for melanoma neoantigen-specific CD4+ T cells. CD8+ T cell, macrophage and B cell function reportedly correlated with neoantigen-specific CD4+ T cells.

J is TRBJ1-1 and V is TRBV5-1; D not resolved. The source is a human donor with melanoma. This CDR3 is CASSLQNTEAFF. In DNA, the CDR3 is TGCGCCAGCAGCCTCCAGAACACTGAAGCTTTCTTT.